This TCR beta chain came from a study of shared T cell receptors in the human thymus. Only in-frame clones appear in the TCRdb table, and some are missing; sequencing was by immunoSEQ multiplex PCR. The sample has 700,000 or so clones, 70% to 90% seen once. The table lists this clone with a few counts. Trimming took 4 bases from V and 5 from J, leaving 15 bases between them. The CDR3 contains 14 residues. Per the germline V gene, CDR1 is SGHDT and CDR2 is YYEEEE. Another study also made use of these data, one on human thymus T cells.

Material: thymocytes. The chain employs TRBV5-6 and TRBJ1-1, with a weak D call TRBD1 (6 bases). The TCR was taken from a girl in the first two years of life with a congenital heart defect. Here the CDR3 DNA reads TGTGCCAGCAGCCGTGGATCAGGGGAAACTGAAGCTTTCTTT. Its protein product is CASSRGSGETEAFF.